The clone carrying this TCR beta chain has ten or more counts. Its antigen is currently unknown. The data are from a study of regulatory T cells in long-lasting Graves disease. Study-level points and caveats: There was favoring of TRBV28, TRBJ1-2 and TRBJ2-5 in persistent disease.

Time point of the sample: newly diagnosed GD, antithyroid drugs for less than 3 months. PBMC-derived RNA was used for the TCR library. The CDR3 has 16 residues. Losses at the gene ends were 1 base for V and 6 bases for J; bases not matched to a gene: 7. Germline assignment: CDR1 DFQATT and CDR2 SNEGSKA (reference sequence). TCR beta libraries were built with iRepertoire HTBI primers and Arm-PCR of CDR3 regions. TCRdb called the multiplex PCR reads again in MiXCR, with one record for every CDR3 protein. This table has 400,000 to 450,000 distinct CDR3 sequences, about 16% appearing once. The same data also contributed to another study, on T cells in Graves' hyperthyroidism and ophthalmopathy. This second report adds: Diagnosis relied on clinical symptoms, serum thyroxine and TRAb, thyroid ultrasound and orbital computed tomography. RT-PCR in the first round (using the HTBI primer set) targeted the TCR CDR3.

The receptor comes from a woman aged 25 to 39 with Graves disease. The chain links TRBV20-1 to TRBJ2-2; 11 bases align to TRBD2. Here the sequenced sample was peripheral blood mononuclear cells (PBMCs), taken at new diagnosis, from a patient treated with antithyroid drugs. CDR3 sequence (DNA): TGCAGTGCTAGAGGCTTTACTAGCGGGAGTTCCGGGGAGCTGTTTTTT. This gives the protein CSARGFTSGSSGELFF.